This TCR beta chain originates from a study of T-cell reconstitution after alpha-beta-depleted transplantation in children. Between the trimmed V and J ends, which lost 8 bases and 4 bases, there was a span of 20 bases. CDR1 and CDR2 from the germline V gene are MGHRA and YSYEKL. This CDR3 contains 16 residues. Using unique molecular identifiers, the investigators prepared the TCRbeta library. MiXCR, run by TCRdb on the PCR reads, gives a single entry per CDR3 protein. The profile shows about 540,000 distinct CDR3 sequences, 18% of them singletons. The material was PBMCs from the stem cell graft donor, obtained from the stem cell graft. This rearrangement joins TRBV4-1 to TRBJ2-2, with a possible D match to TRBD2 (6 bases). The TCR originated in a human donor who donated a stem cell graft to a child with acute lymphoblastic leukemia. DNA for the CDR3: TGCGCCAGCGAGGGCCCTCGCGGGGCGCTCACCGGGGAGCTGTTTTTT. The encoded protein is CASEGPRGALTGELFF.